The entry that follows covers one T cell receptor beta chain sequence. Its specificity is not known. The data stem from a study of cytomegalovirus exposure and HLA in healthy donors. The study, taken as a whole, reports: Within the data, a cluster of highly shared sequence variants was likely a sequencing artifact.

Everyone who donated was a healthy bone marrow donor. The PCR was carried out with 60 Vbeta primers and 13 Jbeta primers. Clones were sequenced by immunoSEQ multiplex PCR, and TCRdb holds only the in-frame ones, with some missing. The sample records around 200,000 clones, about 83% being singletons. The ends lost 8 bases at V and 7 bases at J; junction bases unmatched: 5. CDR1 is SNHLY, CDR2 FYNNEI, per germline. This CDR3 contains 15 residues. The rearrangement uses TRBV2 and TRBJ2-1; 16 bases match TRBD2. Specimen: PBMCs. The receptor was derived from a woman aged 45-59 years in good health and CMV-seropositive. The CDR3 loop is CASGTSGGVSNEQFF. CDR3 in DNA: TGTGCCAGCGGGACTAGCGGGGGGGTTTCTAATGAGCAGTTCTTC.